Here is one T cell receptor beta chain with its context. Antigen: not known. Generated by immunoSEQ multiplex PCR, the TCRdb table keeps only in-frame clones and is missing some. The profile covers about 11,000 clones, with 80% appearing a single time and roughly 35% taken by the ten largest. All trial patients relapsed after autologous stem cell transplantation. The germline V gene encodes CDR1 PRHDT and CDR2 FYEKMQ (reference sequence). This CDR3 spans 18 amino acids. With V trimmed by 1 base and J by 5 bases, 9 bases remained unmatched. The data belong to a study of PD-1 blockade in classical Hodgkin lymphoma. Findings of the study overall: Patients with an early start, nivolumab under 1 year after ASCT, were excluded. Newly diagnosed patients were said to have less baseline TCR diversity than healthy donors did.

The sample here was peripheral blood mononuclear cells (PBMCs), taken before the second cycle of nivolumab. The TCR originated in a human donor with classical Hodgkin lymphoma. The chain has TRBV13 and TRBJ2-1, with TRBD2 identical over 12 bases. The CDR3, as DNA: TGTGCCAGCAGCTTAGTAGGGACTAGCGGGTCGTTGCACAATGAGCAGTTCTTC. It yields the protein CASSLVGTSGSLHNEQFF.